This entry is about one T cell receptor beta chain. Its antigen is currently unknown. As for the donors, each was a healthy bone marrow donor. PCR primers comprised 60 Vbeta and 13 Jbeta primers. Only in-frame clones appear in the TCRdb table, and some are missing; sequencing was by immunoSEQ multiplex PCR. The repertoire includes 150,000 to 200,000 clones, 75% to 85% of them detected once, and around 1.5% sits in the top ten. The junction had 3 bases not matched to a gene; V was cut back by 2 bases and J by 3 bases. The CDR3 is 15 residues long. Germline loops: CDR1 MGHRA, CDR2 YSYEKL. This sample was taken from a study of cytomegalovirus exposure and HLA in healthy donors. Whole-study results and caveats: In a later analysis, TCR beta V- and J-gene trimming was associated with a missense DCLRE1C variant. CMV serostatus alone was available as immune exposure information.

Sequenced material: PBMCs. The TCR originated in a man younger than 35 in good health and CMV-seronegative. This chain uses TRBV4-1 with TRBJ2-3, with 9 bases fitting TRBD2. The CDR3 region is CASSQTSGLTDTQYF. DNA of the CDR3: TGCGCCAGCAGCCAAACTAGCGGGCTTACAGATACGCAGTATTTT.